This T cell receptor beta chain was captured by sequencing in a study of blood T cell repertoires in COVID-19. Using immunoSEQ multiplex PCR, the repertoire was profiled, and TCRdb retains in-frame clones only, with some absent. This table holds about 170,000 clones, around 81% found once. On this clone itself: An end of the junction differs from the germline gene, which may be a read error. The sample carries other DNA sequences with the same CDR3.

This TCR derives from a man aged 65 to 79 with active or convalescent COVID-19. What was sequenced was peripheral blood.

The CDR3 nucleotides read TGTGCCAGCAGCCTAGCGGGGGGAGGGGAGACCCAGTACTTC. Amino acid sequence: CASSLAGGGETQYF. The V gene is TRBV7-2, the J gene TRBJ2-5; TRBD2 matches 11 bases. CDR3 length: 14 residues. Germline values: CDR1 SGHTA, CDR2 FQGNSA.